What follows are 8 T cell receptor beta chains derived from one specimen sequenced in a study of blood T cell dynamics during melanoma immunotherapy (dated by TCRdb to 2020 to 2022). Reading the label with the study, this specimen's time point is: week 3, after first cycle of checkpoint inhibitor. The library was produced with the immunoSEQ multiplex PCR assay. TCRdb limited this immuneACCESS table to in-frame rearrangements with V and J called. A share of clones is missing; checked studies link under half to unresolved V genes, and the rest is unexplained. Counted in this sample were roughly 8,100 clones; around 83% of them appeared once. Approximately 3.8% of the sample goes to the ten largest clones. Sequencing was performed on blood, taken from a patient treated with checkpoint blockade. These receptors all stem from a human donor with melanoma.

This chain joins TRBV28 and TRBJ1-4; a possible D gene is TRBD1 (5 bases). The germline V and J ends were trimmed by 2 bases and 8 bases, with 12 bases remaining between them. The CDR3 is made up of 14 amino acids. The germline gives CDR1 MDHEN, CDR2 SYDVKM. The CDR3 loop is CASSLGWEGEKLFF. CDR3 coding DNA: TGTGCCAGCAGTTTAGGGTGGGAGGGGGAAAAACTGTTTTTT. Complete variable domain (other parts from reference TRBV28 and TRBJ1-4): DVKVTQSSRYLVKRTGEKVFLECVQDMDHENMFWYRQDPGLGLRLIYFSYDVKMKEKGDIPEGYSVSREKKERFSLILESASTNQTSMYLCASSLGWEGEKLFFGSGTQLSVL.

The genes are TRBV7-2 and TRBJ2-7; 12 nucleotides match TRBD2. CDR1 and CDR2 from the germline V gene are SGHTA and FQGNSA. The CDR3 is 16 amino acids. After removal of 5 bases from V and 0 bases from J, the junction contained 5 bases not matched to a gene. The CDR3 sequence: CASSRTSGTTSYEQYF. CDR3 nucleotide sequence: TGTGCCAGCAGCCGGACTAGCGGGACAACCTCCTACGAGCAGTACTTC.

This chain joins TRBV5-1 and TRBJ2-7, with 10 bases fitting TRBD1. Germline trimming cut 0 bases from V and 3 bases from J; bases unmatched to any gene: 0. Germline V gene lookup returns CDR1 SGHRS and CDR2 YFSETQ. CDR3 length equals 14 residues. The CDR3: CASSLGTGGYEQYF. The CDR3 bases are TGCGCCAGCAGCTTGGGGACAGGGGGCTACGAGCAGTACTTC. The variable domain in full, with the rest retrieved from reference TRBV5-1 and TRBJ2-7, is KAGVTQTPRYLIKTRGQQVTLSCSPISGHRSVSWYQQTPGQGLQFLFEYFSETQRNKGNFPGRFSGRQFSNSRSEMNVSTLELGDSALYLCASSLGTGGYEQYFGPGTRLTVT.

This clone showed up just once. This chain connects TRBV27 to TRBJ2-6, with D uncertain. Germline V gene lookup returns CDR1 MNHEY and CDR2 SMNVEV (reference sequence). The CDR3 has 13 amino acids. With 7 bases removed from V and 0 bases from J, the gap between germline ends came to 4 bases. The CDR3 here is CASKDSGANVLTF. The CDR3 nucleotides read TGTGCCAGCAAAGACTCTGGGGCCAACGTCCTGACTTTC.

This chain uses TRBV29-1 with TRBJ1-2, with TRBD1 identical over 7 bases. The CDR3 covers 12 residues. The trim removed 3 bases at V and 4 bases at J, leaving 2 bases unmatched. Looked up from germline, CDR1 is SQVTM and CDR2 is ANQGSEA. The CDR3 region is CSVDTGVYGYTF. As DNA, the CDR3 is TGCAGCGTTGATACAGGGGTCTATGGCTACACCTTC. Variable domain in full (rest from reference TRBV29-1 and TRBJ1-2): SAVISQKPSRDICQRGTSLTIQCQVDSQVTMMFWYRQQPGQSLTLIATANQGSEATYESGFVIDKFPISRPNLTFSTLTVSNMSPEDSSIYLCSVDTGVYGYTFGSGTRLTVV.

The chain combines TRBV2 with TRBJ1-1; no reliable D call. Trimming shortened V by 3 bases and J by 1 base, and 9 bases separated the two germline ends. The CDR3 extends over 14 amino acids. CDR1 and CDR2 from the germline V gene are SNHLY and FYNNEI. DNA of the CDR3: TGTGCCAGCAGTGAGGCCTTTTCGAACACTGAAGCTTTCTTT. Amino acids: CASSEAFSNTEAFF.

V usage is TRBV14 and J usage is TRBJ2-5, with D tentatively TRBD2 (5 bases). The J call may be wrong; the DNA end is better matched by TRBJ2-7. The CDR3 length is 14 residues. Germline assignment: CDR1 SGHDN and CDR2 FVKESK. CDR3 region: CASSPLGRSYEQYF. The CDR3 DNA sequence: TGTGCCAGCAGCCCCCTAGGGAGATCCTACGAGCAGTACTTC.

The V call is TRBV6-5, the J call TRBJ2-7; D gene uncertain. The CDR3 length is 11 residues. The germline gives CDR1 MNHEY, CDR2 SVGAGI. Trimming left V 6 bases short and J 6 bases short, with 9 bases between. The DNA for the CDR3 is TGTGCCAGCAGCCGTGTGGCCGAGCAGTACTTC. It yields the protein CASSRVAEQYF.